The 21 T cell receptor beta chains in this list originate from one sample, sequenced in a study of shared clonotypes between healthy human individuals. Generated by immunoSEQ multiplex PCR, the TCRdb table keeps only in-frame clones and is missing some. The table lists about 1,800,000 clones, around 96% of them singletons. Naive CD8 cells lacked CD45RO, underwent positive selection for CCR7 and left out terminally differentiated effector memory CD45RA+ cells. Sequenced: naive CD8+ T cells sorted from blood. The receptor set was obtained from a man between 18 and 35 years old in good health.

V usage is TRBV7-9 and J usage is TRBJ2-7, with D tentatively TRBD2 (6 bases). Trimming took off 10 bases at V and 1 base at J, with 14 bases between the two ends. The CDR3 runs to 13 residues. Germline V gene sequence: CDR1 SEHNR, CDR2 FQNEAQ (reference sequence). The CDR3 nucleotides are TGTGCCACAACCATAGCGGAGTCCTACGAGCAGTACTTC. The encoded protein is CATTIAESYEQYF.

The chain carries TRBV9 and TRBJ1-3, with a tentative D call TRBD1 (5 bases). There are 14 residues in the CDR3. The V gene lost 3 bases and the J gene lost 4 bases, with 11 bases spanning the gap. Germline CDR1 and CDR2: SGDLS and YYNGEE. The CDR3 loop reads CASSAGDVGNTIYF. In DNA, the CDR3 is TGTGCCAGCAGCGCCGGGGACGTCGGAAACACCATATATTTT.

Only one count was recorded for this clone. The chain combines TRBV2 with TRBJ2-3; D not certain. The germline CDR1 and CDR2 sequences are SNHLY and FYNNEI. Trimming removed 9 bases at V and 2 bases at J, with 18 bases between. The CDR3 length is 15 residues. CDR3: CARKPEGFNTDTQYF. The CDR3 region has the DNA TGTGCCAGAAAGCCGGAAGGGTTCAACACAGATACGCAGTATTTT.

Only a few counts were recorded for this clone. The genes are TRBV5-6 and TRBJ1-3; D ambiguous. V lost 2 bases to trimming and J lost 0 bases, with 0 bases between them. CDR1 and CDR2 (germline): SGHDT, YYEEEE. This CDR3 spans 12 amino acids. This CDR3 is CASSFSGNTIYF. CDR3 in DNA: TGTGCCAGCAGCTTCTCTGGAAACACCATATATTTT.

This chain connects TRBV6-1 to TRBJ2-7, with 10 bases fitting TRBD1. Looked up from germline, CDR1 is MNHNS and CDR2 is SASEGT. This CDR3 region has 16 residues. Trimming removed 1 base from V and 0 bases from J; junction bases left unmatched: 3. In nucleotides, the CDR3 is TGTGCCAGCAGTGAAGGGACAGGGGGTTTCTCCTACGAGCAGTACTTC. It specifies CASSEGTGGFSYEQYF.

This clone was observed a single time. The V and J genes are TRBV6-5 and TRBJ1-2; D unclear. The CDR3 extends over 16 amino acids. V was cut by 0 bases and J by 0 bases, with 11 bases left in between. Germline V gene sequence: CDR1 MNHEY, CDR2 SVGAGI. CDR3 protein: CASSYSPAVSNYGYTF. In DNA form, the CDR3 reads TGTGCCAGCAGTTACTCCCCGGCTGTTTCTAACTATGGCTACACCTTC.

J is TRBJ2-4 and V is TRBV2; D might be TRBD1 or TRBD2, each matching 5 bases. This CDR3 region has 15 residues. With 8 bases removed from V and 0 bases from J, the gap between germline ends came to 14 bases. Germline CDR1 is SNHLY and CDR2 is FYNNEI. CDR3 in DNA: TGTGCCAGCCTGGGGGAGACTCTAGCCAAAAACATTCAGTACTTC. Translating it yields CASLGETLAKNIQYF.

The rearrangement joins TRBV4-3 to TRBJ2-7; the match to TRBD1 covers 9 bases. The CDR3 is made up of 15 amino acids. Germline CDR1 is LGHNA and CDR2 is YSLEER. V was clipped by 4 bases and J by 2 bases; unmatched bases: 6. The CDR3: CASSPGTGSTYEQYF. CDR3 DNA: TGCGCCAGCAGCCCTGGGACAGGGAGTACCTACGAGCAGTACTTC.

The V gene is TRBV6-1, the J gene TRBJ2-7; no clear D. From germline, CDR1 is MNHNS and CDR2 SASEGT. The V end lost 1 base, the J end lost 0 bases, and 7 bases lay between the germline ends. The CDR3 sequence is 14 residues long. For the CDR3, the DNA is TGTGCCAGCAGTGAAGGTATGGTCTCCTACGAGCAGTACTTC. Its protein product is CASSEGMVSYEQYF.

The chain is built from TRBV2 and TRBJ2-1, with 7 nucleotides matching TRBD2. The germline CDR1 and CDR2 sequences are SNHLY and FYNNEI. The V gene end was trimmed by 4 bases and the J gene end by 7 bases; junction bases not matched to a gene: 7. This CDR3 has 14 residues. The CDR3 spells CASSVGRAGNEQFF. The CDR3 region has the DNA TGTGCCAGCAGTGTGGGGAGGGCTGGGAATGAGCAGTTCTTC.

The CDR3 region is CASSDIASTQETQYF. Here the CDR3 DNA reads TGTGCCAGCAGTGATATAGCTAGTACGCAAGAGACCCAGTACTTC. The V call is TRBV6-1, the J call TRBJ2-5; D not certain. Germline V gene lookup returns CDR1 MNHNS and CDR2 SASEGT. The CDR3 runs to 15 residues. V lost 3 bases, J lost 2 bases, and 13 bases lay in between.

The genes are TRBV13 and TRBJ2-3, with 9 bases that match TRBD2. This CDR3 is built from 14 residues. The germline V gene encodes CDR1 PRHDT and CDR2 FYEKMQ (reference sequence). V gave up 7 bases and J gave up 0 bases; unmatched junction bases: 2. DNA for the CDR3: TGTGCCAGCAAGCGGGAGGCTAGCACAGATACGCAGTATTTT. Residues: CASKREASTDTQYF.

The chain employs TRBV6-1 and TRBJ1-1, with unresolved D. CDR1 and CDR2 (germline): MNHNS, SASEGT. The germline V and J ends were trimmed by 4 bases and 7 bases, with 10 bases remaining between them. This CDR3 is 12 amino acids long. CDR3 amino acids: CASSVGSGEAFF. Written as DNA, the CDR3 is TGTGCCAGCAGTGTAGGTTCAGGTGAAGCTTTCTTT.

As for this clone: The identical CDR3 is also encoded by other nucleotide sequences in the sample. This sequence joins TRBV6-1 and TRBJ2-7; TRBD1 agrees at 8 bases. J was trimmed by 2 bases and V by 8 bases; bases with no gene match: 5. The CDR3 totals 13 residues. Looked up from germline, CDR1 is MNHNS and CDR2 is SASEGT. The DNA for the CDR3 is TGTGCCAGCTCGGGGACAGGTCCCTACGAGCAGTACTTC. Translating gives CASSGTGPYEQYF.

The chain links TRBV5-1 to TRBJ2-7; TRBD1 aligns across 11 bases. Trimming took 6 bases from V and 5 from J; bases not matched to a gene: 10. The V gene's germline CDR1 is SGHRS and CDR2 YFSETQ. CDR3 length: 15 residues. CDR3 sequence reads: CASTPGTGGLDEQYF. The CDR3 DNA reads TGCGCCAGCACCCCCGGGACAGGGGGTCTGGACGAGCAGTACTTC.

The chain has TRBV9 and TRBJ2-7; D remains ambiguous. CDR1 is SGDLS and CDR2 is YYNGEE in the germline V gene. Deletions cut 3 bases from V and 4 bases from J, with 11 bases between. The CDR3 spans 13 residues. CDR3 amino acids: CASSAAHGYEQYF. The DNA of the CDR3 is TGTGCCAGCAGCGCAGCCCATGGTTACGAGCAGTACTTC.

The genes are TRBV25-1 and TRBJ2-1; 10 bases are shared with TRBD2. V lost 4 bases to trimming and J lost 8 bases; unmatched junction nucleotides: 8. The CDR3 runs 15 residues. From germline, CDR1 is MGHDK and CDR2 SYGVNS. The CDR3 nucleotides are TGTGCCAGCAGTGCATCTAGCGGGAGTCATTATGAGCAGTTCTTC. Translated: CASSASSGSHYEQFF.

As regards this clone: Other DNA sequences of this sample code for an identical CDR3. This chain uses TRBV4-1 with TRBJ1-3; no firm D call. The germline V and J ends were trimmed by 3 bases and 3 bases, with 6 bases remaining between them. This CDR3 has 13 residues. CDR1 and CDR2 from the germline V gene are MGHRA and YSYEKL. The CDR3 loop is CASSQVLGNTIYF. The CDR3 nucleotides read TGCGCCAGCAGCCAGGTCCTTGGAAACACCATATATTTT.

The chain recombines TRBV19 with TRBJ2-1; D is perhaps TRBD2 (6 bases). Germline CDR1 is LNHDA and CDR2 is SQIVND (reference sequence). The length of the CDR3 is 12 residues. The V and J ends lost 5 bases and 12 bases respectively, with 14 bases between them. In DNA, the CDR3 is TGTGCCAGTAGTCCAGGCGGGGTCGGGCAGTTCTTC. Translation gives CASSPGGVGQFF.

V and J are TRBV19 and TRBJ2-5; D is possibly TRBD1 (6 bases). From germline, CDR1 is LNHDA and CDR2 SQIVND (reference sequence). V shed 6 bases and J shed 2 bases, with 13 bases lying between them. There are 14 residues in the CDR3. The DNA for the CDR3 is TGTGCCAGTAGATCGGACAGCAGTCAAGAGACCCAGTACTTC. Translation gives CASRSDSSQETQYF.

This chain links TRBV6-1 with TRBJ2-7; 9 bases line up with TRBD1. The CDR3 spans 14 residues. Germline V gives CDR1 MNHNS, CDR2 SASEGT. V trimming: 5 bases; J trimming: 4 bases; junction bases outside the gene matches: 6. CDR3 in amino acids: CASSIRDRAYEQYF. The CDR3 region has the DNA TGTGCCAGCAGTATCCGGGACAGGGCGTACGAGCAGTACTTC.